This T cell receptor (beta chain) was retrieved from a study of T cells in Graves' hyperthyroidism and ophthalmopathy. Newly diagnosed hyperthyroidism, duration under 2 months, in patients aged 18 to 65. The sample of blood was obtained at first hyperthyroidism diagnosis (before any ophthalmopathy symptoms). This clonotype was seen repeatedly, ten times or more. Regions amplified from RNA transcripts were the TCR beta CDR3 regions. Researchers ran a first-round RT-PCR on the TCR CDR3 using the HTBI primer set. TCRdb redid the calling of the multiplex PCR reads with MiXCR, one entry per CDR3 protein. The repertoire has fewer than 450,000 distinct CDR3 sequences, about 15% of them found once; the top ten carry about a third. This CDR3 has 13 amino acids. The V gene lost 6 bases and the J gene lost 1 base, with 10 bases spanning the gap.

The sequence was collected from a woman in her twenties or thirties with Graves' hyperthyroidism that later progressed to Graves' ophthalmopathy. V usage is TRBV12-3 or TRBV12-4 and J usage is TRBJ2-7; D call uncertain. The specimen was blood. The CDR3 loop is CASSWGMSYEQYF. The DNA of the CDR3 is TGTGCCAGCAGCTGGGGAATGTCCTACGAGCAGTACTTC.